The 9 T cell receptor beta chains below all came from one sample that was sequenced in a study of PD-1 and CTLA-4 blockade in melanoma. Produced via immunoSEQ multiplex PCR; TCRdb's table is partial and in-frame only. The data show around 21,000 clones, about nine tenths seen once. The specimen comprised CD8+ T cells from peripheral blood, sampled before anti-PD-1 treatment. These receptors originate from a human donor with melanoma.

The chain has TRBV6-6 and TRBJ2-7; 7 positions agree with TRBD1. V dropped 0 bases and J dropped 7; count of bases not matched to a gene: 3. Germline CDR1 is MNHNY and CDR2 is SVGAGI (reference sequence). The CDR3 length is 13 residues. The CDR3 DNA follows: TGTGCCAGCAGTTACTCGTTGGACAGGGAGCAGTACTTC. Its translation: CASSYSLDREQYF.

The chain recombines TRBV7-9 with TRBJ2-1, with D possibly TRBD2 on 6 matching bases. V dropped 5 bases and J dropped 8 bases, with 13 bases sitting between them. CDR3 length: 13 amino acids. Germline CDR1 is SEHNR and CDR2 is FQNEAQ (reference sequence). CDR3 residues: CASSTTSSHEQFF. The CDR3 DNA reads TGTGCCAGCAGCACGACTAGTAGCCATGAGCAGTTCTTC.

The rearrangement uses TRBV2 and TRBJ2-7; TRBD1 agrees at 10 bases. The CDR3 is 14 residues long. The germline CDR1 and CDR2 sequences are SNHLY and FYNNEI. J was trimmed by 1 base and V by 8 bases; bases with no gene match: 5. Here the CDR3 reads CASEGGQGSYEQYF. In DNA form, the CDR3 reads TGTGCCAGCGAGGGGGGACAGGGGTCCTACGAGCAGTACTTC.

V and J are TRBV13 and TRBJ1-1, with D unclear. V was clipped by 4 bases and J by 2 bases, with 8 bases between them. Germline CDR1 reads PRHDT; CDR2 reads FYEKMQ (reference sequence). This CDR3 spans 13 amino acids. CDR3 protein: CASSSSLNTEAFF. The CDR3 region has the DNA TGTGCCAGCAGCTCCTCCCTTAACACTGAAGCTTTCTTT.

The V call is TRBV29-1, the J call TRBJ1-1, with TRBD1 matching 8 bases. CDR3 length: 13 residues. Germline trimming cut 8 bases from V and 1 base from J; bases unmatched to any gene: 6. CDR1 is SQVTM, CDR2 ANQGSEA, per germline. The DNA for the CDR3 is TGCAGCCTAGGACAGGGCCCGAACACTGAAGCTTTCTTT. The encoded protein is CSLGQGPNTEAFF.

The CDR3 protein is CASSYSAGAPNTEAFF. The CDR3 DNA reads TGTGCCAGCAGTTACTCTGCAGGGGCCCCGAACACTGAAGCTTTCTTT. This chain connects TRBV6-2 or TRBV6-3 to TRBJ1-1; D possibly corresponds to TRBD1 (6 bases). This CDR3 has 16 amino acids. The V gene's germline CDR1 is MNHEY and CDR2 SVGEGT. Trimming took off 0 bases at V and 1 base at J, with 12 bases between the two ends.

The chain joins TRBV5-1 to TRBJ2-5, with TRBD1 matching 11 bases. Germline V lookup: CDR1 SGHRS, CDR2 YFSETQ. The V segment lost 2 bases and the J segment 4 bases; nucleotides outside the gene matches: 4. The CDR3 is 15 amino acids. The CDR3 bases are TGCGCCAGCAGCTTCTGGACAGGGGGCTTAGAGACCCAGTACTTC. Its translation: CASSFWTGGLETQYF.

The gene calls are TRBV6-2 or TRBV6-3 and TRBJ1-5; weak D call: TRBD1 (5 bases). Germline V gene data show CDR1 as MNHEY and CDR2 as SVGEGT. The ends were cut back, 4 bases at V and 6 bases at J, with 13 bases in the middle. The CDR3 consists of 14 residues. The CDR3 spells CASSLGVDRQPQHF. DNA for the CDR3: TGTGCCAGCAGTTTAGGGGTTGATCGTCAGCCCCAGCATTTT.

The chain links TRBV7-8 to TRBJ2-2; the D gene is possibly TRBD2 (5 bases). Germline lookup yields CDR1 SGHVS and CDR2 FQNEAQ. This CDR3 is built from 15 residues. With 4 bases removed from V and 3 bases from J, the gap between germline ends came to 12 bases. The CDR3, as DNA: TGTGCCAGCAGCTCGCGGGCCGGGGACACCGGGGAGCTGTTTTTT. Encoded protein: CASSSRAGDTGELFF.